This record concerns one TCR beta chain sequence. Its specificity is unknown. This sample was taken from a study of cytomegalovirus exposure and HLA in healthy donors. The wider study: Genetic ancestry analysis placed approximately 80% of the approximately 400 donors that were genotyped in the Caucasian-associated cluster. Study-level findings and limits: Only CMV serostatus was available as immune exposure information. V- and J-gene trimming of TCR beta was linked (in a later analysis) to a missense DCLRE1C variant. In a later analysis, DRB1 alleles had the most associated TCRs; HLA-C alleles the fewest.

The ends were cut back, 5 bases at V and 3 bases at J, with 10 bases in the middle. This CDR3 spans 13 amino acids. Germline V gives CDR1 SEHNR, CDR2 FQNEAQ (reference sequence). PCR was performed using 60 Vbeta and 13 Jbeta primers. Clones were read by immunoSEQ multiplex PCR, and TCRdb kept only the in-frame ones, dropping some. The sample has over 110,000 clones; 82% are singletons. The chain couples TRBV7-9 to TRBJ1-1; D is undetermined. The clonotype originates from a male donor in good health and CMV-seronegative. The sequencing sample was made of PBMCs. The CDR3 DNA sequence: TGTGCCAGCAGCACTTCTCGGGACACTGAAGCTTTCTTT. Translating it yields CASSTSRDTEAFF.